This passage covers 18 T cell receptor beta chains from one sample sequenced in a study of blood T cell repertoires in COVID-19. Data came from immunoSEQ multiplex PCR; TCRdb stores just in-frame clones and leaves some out. The data hold a few hundred thousand clones, with around 87% observed a single time. Sequencing input: peripheral blood. The receptors derive from a woman aged 55-70 years with COVID-19, enrolled during active disease.

This clone occurred once. The chain carries TRBV4-3 and TRBJ1-2; D might be TRBD1 (5 bases). Trimming took off 1 base at V and 0 bases at J, with 9 bases between the two ends. CDR1 is LGHNA, CDR2 YSLEER, per germline. This CDR3 is 15 amino acids long. Here the CDR3 reads CASSQALTANYGYTF. Written as DNA, the CDR3 is TGCGCCAGCAGCCAAGCCCTGACAGCTAACTATGGCTACACCTTC.

The rearrangement links TRBV9 to TRBJ2-7; weak D call: TRBD2 (6 bases). V was cut by 0 bases and J by 3 bases, with 13 bases left in between. This CDR3 region has 15 residues. Germline V gene lookup returns CDR1 SGDLS and CDR2 YYNGEE. The CDR3 nucleotides read TGTGCCAGCAGCGTAGGGTGGGGACTCCTCTACGAGCAGTACTTC. This codes for CASSVGWGLLYEQYF.

There are a few counts of this clone. The chain is built from TRBV4-2 and TRBJ1-1; tentative D call: TRBD1 (5 bases). Germline V gives CDR1 LGHNA, CDR2 YNFKEQ. The CDR3 runs to 16 residues. V gave up 1 base and J gave up 1 base, with 13 bases separating them. CDR3 nucleotide sequence: TGTGCCAGCAGCCAAGTTAGGTCCCAGGGGAACACTGAAGCTTTCTTT. This encodes CASSQVRSQGNTEAFF.

This clone was observed a single time. The rearrangement uses TRBV5-1 and TRBJ2-7; 8 bases are a match to TRBD1. Germline CDR1 SGHRS, CDR2 YFSETQ. The CDR3 totals 14 residues. V lost 4 bases, J lost 2 bases, and 5 bases stayed unmatched. CDR3 amino acids: CASSVGQGTYEQYF. CDR3 in DNA: TGCGCCAGCAGCGTAGGACAGGGAACCTACGAGCAGTACTTC. The entire variable domain, with the rest obtained from reference TRBV5-1 and TRBJ2-7, is as follows: KAGVTQTPRYLIKTRGQQVTLSCSPISGHRSVSWYQQTPGQGLQFLFEYFSETQRNKGNFPGRFSGRQFSNSRSEMNVSTLELGDSALYLCASSVGQGTYEQYFGPGTRLTVT.

The chain is built from TRBV27 and TRBJ2-7, with 8 positions matching TRBD1. In germline, CDR1 is MNHEY, CDR2 SMNVEV (reference sequence). The CDR3 extends over 15 amino acids. Trimming at V came to 5 bases and at J to 0 bases, leaving 6 bases not matched to a gene. The CDR3 bases are TGTGCCAGCAGTATCAGGGGGCTCTACTCCTACGAGCAGTACTTC. It encodes CASSIRGLYSYEQYF.

The J gene is TRBJ1-1, the V gene TRBV29-1; TRBD1 is a possible D gene (6 bases). CDR3 size: 17 residues. CDR1 and CDR2 (germline): SQVTM, ANQGSEA. Deletions cut 6 bases from V and 5 bases from J, with 28 bases between. The CDR3 nucleotides read TGCAGCGTCCAAGGAGGACCCAGGGGAAACTTGGGGACTGAAGCTTTCTTT. Its translation is CSVQGGPRGNLGTEAFF.

The V call is TRBV30, the J call TRBJ1-5; D possibly corresponds to TRBD1 (5 bases). The CDR3 has 13 residues. V was trimmed by 0 bases and J by 7 bases, leaving 10 bases between them. CDR1 GTSNPN and CDR2 SVGIG come from the germline V gene (reference sequence). CDR3 nucleotides: TGTGCCTGGAGTGTCAGGGAGGACCAGCCCCAGCATTTT. Translated: CAWSVREDQPQHF.

The gene calls are TRBV4-2 and TRBJ1-2; D is unclear. The CDR3 spans 17 residues. Germline V CDR1 and CDR2: LGHNA, YNFKEQ. The ends were cut back, 1 base at V and 5 bases at J, with 20 bases in the middle. DNA of the CDR3: TGTGCCAGCAGCCAAGTAGAAGTTGGAGGGTGGGGATATGGCTACACCTTC. This gives the protein CASSQVEVGGWGYGYTF.

CDR3 in amino acids: CASSWTGVTNEKLFF. The CDR3 DNA follows: TGCGCCAGCAGCTGGACAGGGGTGACTAATGAAAAACTGTTTTTT. V usage is TRBV5-1 and J usage is TRBJ1-4, with 9 bases aligning to TRBD1. V shed 3 bases, J shed 2 bases, and the junction held 2 bases outside the gene matches. CDR3 length: 15 residues. Germline assignment: CDR1 SGHRS and CDR2 YFSETQ.

V gene TRBV6-5 combines with J gene TRBJ2-5, with 11 bases aligning to TRBD2. CDR3 length equals 16 residues. CDR1 and CDR2 from the germline V gene are MNHEY and SVGAGI. The ends lost 2 bases at V and 5 bases at J; junction bases unmatched: 7. The CDR3 DNA reads as TGTGCCAGCAGTTACACTAGCGGGGGAACTACTGAGACCCAGTACTTC. It translates to CASSYTSGGTTETQYF.

This clone was detected only once. The chain recombines TRBV4-2 with TRBJ1-2; D is unresolved. Germline V gene sequence: CDR1 LGHNA, CDR2 YNFKEQ. V lost 1 base and J 1 base, leaving 13 bases between the germline ends. CDR3 length: 16 residues. CDR3 DNA: TGTGCCAGCAGCCAAGTAGGAGGAGAAGATAACTATGGCTACACCTTC. As protein: CASSQVGGEDNYGYTF.

This chain links TRBV9 with TRBJ2-2, with TRBD1 identical over 7 bases. The CDR3 spans 17 residues. The junction had 6 bases not matched to a gene; V was cut back by 1 base and J by 0 bases. Looked up from germline, CDR1 is SGDLS and CDR2 is YYNGEE. CDR3 region: CASSVTDRPANTGELFF. The CDR3 DNA is TGTGCCAGCAGCGTAACGGACAGGCCGGCGAACACCGGGGAGCTGTTTTTT.

The chain combines TRBV18 with TRBJ2-5; D might be TRBD1 (5 bases). This CDR3 is built from 13 residues. V shed 2 bases and J shed 5 bases, with 9 bases lying between them. CDR1 is KGHSH and CDR2 is LQKENI in the germline V gene. CDR3 amino acids: CASSPDRRETQYF. The CDR3 DNA follows: TGTGCCAGCTCACCAGACAGACGCGAGACCCAGTACTTC.

This clone was detected only once. The genes are TRBV19 and TRBJ1-1; a possible D gene is TRBD1 (5 bases). The CDR3 contains 14 residues. V shed 10 bases and J shed 7 bases, with 22 bases lying between them. CDR1 is LNHDA, CDR2 SQIVND, per germline (reference sequence). CDR3 nucleotides: TGTGCCACTGGGGCTAAACTACAGCGTGGTGAAGCTTTCTTT. This gives the protein CATGAKLQRGEAFF.

The chain couples TRBV25-1 to TRBJ2-3; 9 bases fit TRBD2. Germline lookup yields CDR1 MGHDK and CDR2 SYGVNS. J gave up 4 bases and V 1 base, and 6 bases lay outside the gene matches. The CDR3 has 16 residues. The CDR3 DNA sequence: TGTGCCAGCAGTGAATGGGGCGGGGGGGCATCAGATACGCAGTATTTT. This encodes CASSEWGGGASDTQYF.

This chain uses TRBV4-2 with TRBJ2-3; 7 nucleotides line up with TRBD2. The CDR3 totals 17 residues. V lost 1 base and J lost 0; bases outside the gene matches: 7. Looked up from germline, CDR1 is LGHNA and CDR2 is YNFKEQ. CDR3 residues: CASSQAQAGTSTDTQYF. In DNA, the CDR3 is TGTGCCAGCAGCCAAGCCCAAGCGGGGACCAGCACAGATACGCAGTATTTT.

Here the CDR3 reads CASSLSQGYNSPLHF. The CDR3 region has the DNA TGTGCCAGCAGCTTAAGCCAGGGGTATAATTCACCCCTCCACTTT. The chain is built from TRBV7-8 and TRBJ1-6; a possible D gene is TRBD1 (6 bases). V was trimmed by 2 bases and J by 4 bases, leaving 9 bases between them. CDR3 length: 15 amino acids. Germline-derived CDR1 and CDR2 are SGHVS and FQNEAQ. Filled out from reference TRBV7-8 and TRBJ1-6, the complete variable domain reads GAGVSQSPRYKVAKRGQDVALRCDPISGHVSLFWYQQALGQGPEFLTYFQNEAQLDKSGLPSDRFFAERPEGSVSTLKIQRTQQEDSAVYLCASSLSQGYNSPLHFGNGTRLTVT.

The chain uses TRBV5-5 and TRBJ1-2, with D maybe TRBD1 (5 bases). Between the trimmed V and J ends, which lost 4 bases and 5 bases, there was a span of 18 bases. From germline, CDR1 is SGHKS and CDR2 YYEKEE (reference sequence). CDR3 length: 15 residues. The CDR3 DNA is TGTGCCAGCAGCCCGGACCCGGGACGGGGGTATGGCTACACCTTC. It translates to CASSPDPGRGYGYTF.